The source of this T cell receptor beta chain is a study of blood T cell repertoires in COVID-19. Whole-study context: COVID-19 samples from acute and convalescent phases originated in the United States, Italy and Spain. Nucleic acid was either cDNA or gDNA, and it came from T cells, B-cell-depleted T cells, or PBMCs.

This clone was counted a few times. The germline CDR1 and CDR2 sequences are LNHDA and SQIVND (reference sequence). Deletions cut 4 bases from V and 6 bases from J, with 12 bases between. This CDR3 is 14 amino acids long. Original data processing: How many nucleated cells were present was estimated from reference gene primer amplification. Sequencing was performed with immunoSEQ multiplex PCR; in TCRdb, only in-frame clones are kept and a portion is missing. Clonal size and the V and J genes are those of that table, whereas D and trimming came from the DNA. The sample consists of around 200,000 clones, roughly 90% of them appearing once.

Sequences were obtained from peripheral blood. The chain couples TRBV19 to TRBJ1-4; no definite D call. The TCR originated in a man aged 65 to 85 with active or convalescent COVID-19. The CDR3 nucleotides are TGTGCCAGTAGTACCCGGCGGCGAGATGAAAAACTGTTTTTT. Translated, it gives CASSTRRRDEKLFF.